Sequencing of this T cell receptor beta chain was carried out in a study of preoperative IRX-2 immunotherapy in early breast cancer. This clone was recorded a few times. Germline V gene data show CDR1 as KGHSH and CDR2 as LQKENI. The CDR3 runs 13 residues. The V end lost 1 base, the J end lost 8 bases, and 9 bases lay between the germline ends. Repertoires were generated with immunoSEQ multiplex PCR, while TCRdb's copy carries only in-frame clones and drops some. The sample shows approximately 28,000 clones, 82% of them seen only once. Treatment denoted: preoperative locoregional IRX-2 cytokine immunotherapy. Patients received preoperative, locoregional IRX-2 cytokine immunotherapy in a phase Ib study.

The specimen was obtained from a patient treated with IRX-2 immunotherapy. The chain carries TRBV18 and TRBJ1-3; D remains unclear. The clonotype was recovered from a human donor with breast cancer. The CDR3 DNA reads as TGTGCCAGCTCACCACGAGGCGCCGACACCATATATTTT. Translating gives CASSPRGADTIYF. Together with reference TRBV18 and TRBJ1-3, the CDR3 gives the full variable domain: NAGVMQNPRHLVRRRGQEARLRCSPMKGHSHVYWYRQLPEEGLKFMVYLQKENIIDESGMPKERFSAEFPKEGPSILRIQQVVRGDSAAYFCASSPRGADTIYFGEGSWLTVV.